The rows below give T cell receptor beta chains drawn from one sample of a study of blood T cell repertoires in COVID-19. Profiled with immunoSEQ multiplex PCR; TCRdb holds only in-frame clones, not every one. This table holds about 210,000 clones, 65% to 90% found once. The sequencing sample was made of peripheral blood. These receptors were taken from a woman in her seventies with COVID-19, enrolled during active disease. The CDR3 runs from the conserved cysteine through the conserved F or W. The D gene is left open where the match is weak. A row's size may be missing; if present it is once, few, many or a size class.

V	J	size	D	CDR3	DNA
TRBV7-3	TRBJ2-6	NA	NA	CASSTRQVISGANVLTF	TGTGCCAGCAGCACCCGACAGGTGATCTCTGGGGCCAACGTCCTGACTTTC
TRBV7-2	TRBJ2-7	NA	NA	CASSLAGPLEEQYF	TGTGCCAGCAGCTTAGCGGGGCCCCTCGAAGAGCAGTACTTC
TRBV7-8	TRBJ1-6	NA	NA	CASSLGGFSGLNSPLHF	TGTGCCAGCAGCTTAGGGGGCTTCAGTGGCCTGAATTCACCCCTCCACTTT
TRBV21-1	TRBJ2-5	NA	NA	CASSRRTSGRGEKETQYF	TGTGCCAGCAGCAGGCGGACTAGCGGGAGGGGGGAGAAAGAGACCCAGTACTTC
TRBV15	TRBJ2-2	NA	TRBD2	CATSRGTGGERTGELFF	TGTGCCACCAGCAGAGGAACGGGAGGGGAGAGAACCGGGGAGCTGTTTTTT
TRBV9	TRBJ1-4	few	TRBD1	CASSVGQGVGEKLFF	TGTGCCAGCAGCGTAGGGCAGGGGGTGGGTGAAAAACTGTTTTTT
TRBV5-1	TRBJ2-1	NA	TRBD1	CASSLAPGQSNNEQFF	TGCGCCAGCAGCTTGGCGCCGGGACAGAGTAACAATGAGCAGTTCTTC
TRBV7-8	TRBJ1-1	once	NA	CASSLGGRAEAFF	TGTGCCAGCAGCTTAGGAGGGCGAGCAGAAGCTTTCTTT
TRBV5-6	TRBJ2-7	NA	NA	CASSLSRGPQEQYF	TGTGCCAGCAGCTTGTCGAGAGGGCCACAAGAGCAGTACTTC
TRBV24-1	TRBJ2-2	NA	NA	CATSPYRDTGELFF	TGTGCCACCAGTCCCTACAGGGACACCGGGGAGCTGTTTTTT
TRBV24-1	TRBJ2-7	NA	NA	CATSSPTKVYEQYF	TGTGCCACGTCGAGCCCCACCAAAGTCTACGAGCAGTACTTC
TRBV12-3/TRBV12-4	TRBJ1-2	NA	TRBD1	CASSKGQAYGYTF	TGTGCCAGCAGTAAAGGACAGGCTTATGGCTACACCTTC
TRBV10-3	TRBJ1-2	few	TRBD1	CAIKGTQGYGYTF	TGTGCCATCAAGGGTACACAGGGGTATGGCTACACCTTC
TRBV5-6	TRBJ2-5	NA	TRBD2	CASSETLAGGQETQYF	TGTGCCAGCAGCGAAACTCTAGCGGGGGGGCAAGAGACCCAGTACTTC
TRBV19	TRBJ2-7	NA	NA	CASSNSGRAKGGYEQYF	TGTGCCAGTAGTAACTCAGGGAGGGCCAAGGGGGGATACGAGCAGTACTTC
TRBV29-1	TRBJ1-1	NA	NA	CSVDPTGNYIKNTEAFF	TGCAGCGTTGACCCAACAGGGAATTATATCAAGAACACTGAAGCTTTCTTT
TRBV18	TRBJ2-3	NA	TRBD2	CASSPRSGGSKDTQYF	TGTGCCAGCTCACCTCGTAGCGGGGGGAGTAAAGATACGCAGTATTTT
TRBV7-2	TRBJ2-7	NA	TRBD2	CASSTSGTYEQYF	TGTGCCAGCAGCACTAGCGGGACCTACGAGCAGTACTTC
TRBV19	TRBJ2-7	NA	TRBD1	CASSAQNRGTYEQYF	TGTGCCAGTAGTGCGCAGAACAGGGGCACCTACGAGCAGTACTTC
TRBV7-2	TRBJ2-7	NA	TRBD2	CASSPNALAGEQYF	TGTGCCAGCAGCCCCAACGCCCTAGCGGGCGAGCAGTACTTC
TRBV6-2/TRBV6-3	TRBJ1-5	NA	NA	CASSYSNAGESQPQHF	TGTGCCAGCAGTTACTCGAATGCAGGGGAAAGTCAGCCCCAGCATTTT
TRBV9	TRBJ2-5	NA	NA	CASSVGQQETQYF	TGTGCCAGCAGCGTAGGACAGCAAGAGACCCAGTACTTC
TRBV6-5	TRBJ1-1	NA	NA	CASGDVGAFF	TGTGCCAGCGGAGACGTCGGAGCTTTCTTT
TRBV6-4	TRBJ1-1	few	NA	CASSPTGFGEAFF	TGTGCCAGCAGTCCCACAGGGTTCGGAGAAGCTTTCTTT
TRBV5-1	TRBJ1-2	few	TRBD1	CASSLTLTGLNYGYTF	TGCGCCAGCAGCTTGACCTTGACAGGGCTCAACTATGGCTACACCTTC
TRBV29-1	TRBJ2-1	NA	TRBD1	CSVRRQGPYNEQFF	TGCAGCGTTAGGAGACAGGGGCCCTACAATGAGCAGTTCTTC
TRBV24-1	TRBJ1-4	NA	NA	CATSASGATNEKLFF	TGTGCCACCAGTGCCTCGGGGGCAACTAATGAAAAACTGTTTTTT
TRBV7-6	TRBJ1-1	NA	NA	CASSLVLGGVAFF	TGTGCCAGCAGCTTAGTCCTGGGCGGGGTAGCTTTCTTT
TRBV19	TRBJ1-5	NA	NA	CASSIGRQVGFSNQPQHF	TGTGCCAGTAGTATAGGTCGGCAGGTTGGATTTAGCAATCAGCCCCAGCATTTT
TRBV6-4	TRBJ2-7	NA	NA	CASSDSARSQLDYEQYF	TGTGCCAGCAGTGACTCGGCCAGGTCACAACTCGACTACGAGCAGTACTTC
TRBV27	TRBJ1-2	NA	NA	CASSFSSGNYGYTF	TGTGCCAGCAGTTTTTCGTCAGGGAACTATGGCTACACCTTC
TRBV24-1	TRBJ1-5	NA	NA	CATSDHGSNQPQHF	TGTGCCACCAGTGATCATGGCAGCAATCAGCCCCAGCATTTT
TRBV6-2/TRBV6-3	TRBJ2-1	NA	NA	CASSSGSYNEQFF	TGTGCCAGCAGTTCAGGATCCTACAATGAGCAGTTCTTC
TRBV2	TRBJ1-2	NA	NA	CASRGRGRDGYTF	TGTGCCAGCAGGGGCAGGGGCCGCGATGGCTACACCTTC
TRBV28	TRBJ2-5	NA	TRBD2	CASSSPAGGQETQYF	TGTGCCAGCAGTTCCCCAGCGGGAGGACAAGAGACCCAGTACTTC
TRBV5-1	TRBJ1-5	NA	NA	CASSPQPSVPNQPQHF	TGCGCCAGCAGCCCTCAACCTTCAGTTCCTAATCAGCCCCAGCATTTT
TRBV10-1	TRBJ1-1	NA	NA	CARKKWGLGNTEAFF	TGCGCCCGCAAAAAGTGGGGGCTGGGGAACACTGAAGCTTTCTTT
TRBV5-1	TRBJ2-5	NA	TRBD2	CASSPYLAGGIQETQYF	TGCGCCAGCAGCCCGTACCTAGCGGGAGGGATCCAAGAGACCCAGTACTTC
TRBV7-2	TRBJ1-5	once	NA	CASSLESGRGQPQHF	TGTGCCAGCAGCTTAGAATCAGGGAGGGGTCAGCCCCAGCATTTT
TRBV11-3	TRBJ1-3	NA	NA	CASSSRVPSGNTIYF	TGTGCCAGCAGCTCTCGGGTCCCCTCTGGAAACACCATATATTTT
TRBV7-7	TRBJ2-2	NA	NA	CASSPTRVSGELFF	TGTGCTAGCAGCCCAACCAGGGTTTCCGGGGAGCTGTTTTTT
TRBV7-8	TRBJ2-7	NA	TRBD1	CASCRDRVDEQYF	TGTGCCAGCTGCCGGGACAGGGTGGACGAGCAGTACTTC
TRBV6-2/TRBV6-3	TRBJ2-2	many	NA	CASSSFGELFF	TGTGCCAGCAGTTCATTCGGGGAGCTGTTTTTT
TRBV6-5	TRBJ2-7	NA	NA	CASRTPTGIEQYF	TGTGCCAGCAGGACCCCAACAGGGATCGAGCAGTACTTC
TRBV6-5	TRBJ2-1	NA	NA	CASSYSPFTGEQFF	TGTGCCAGCAGTTACTCCCCTTTCACAGGAGAGCAGTTCTTC